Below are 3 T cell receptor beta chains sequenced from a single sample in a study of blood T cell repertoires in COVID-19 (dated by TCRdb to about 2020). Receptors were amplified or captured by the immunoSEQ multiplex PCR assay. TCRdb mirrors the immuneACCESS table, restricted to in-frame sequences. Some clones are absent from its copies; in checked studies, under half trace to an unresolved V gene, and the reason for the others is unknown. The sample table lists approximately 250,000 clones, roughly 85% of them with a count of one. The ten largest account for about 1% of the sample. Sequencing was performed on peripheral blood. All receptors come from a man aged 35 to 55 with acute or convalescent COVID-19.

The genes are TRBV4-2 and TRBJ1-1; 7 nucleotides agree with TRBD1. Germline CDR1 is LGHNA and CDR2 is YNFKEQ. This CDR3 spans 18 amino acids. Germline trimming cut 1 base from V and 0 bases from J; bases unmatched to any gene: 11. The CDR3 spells CASSQAPRGAKVNTEAFF. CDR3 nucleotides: TGTGCCAGCAGCCAAGCACCCAGGGGGGCTAAGGTGAACACTGAAGCTTTCTTT.

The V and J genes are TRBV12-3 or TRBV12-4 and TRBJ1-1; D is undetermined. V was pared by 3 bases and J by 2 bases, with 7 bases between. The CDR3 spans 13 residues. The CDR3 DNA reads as TGTGCCAGCAGTTTTACTCGAAACACTGAAGCTTTCTTT. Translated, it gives CASSFTRNTEAFF.

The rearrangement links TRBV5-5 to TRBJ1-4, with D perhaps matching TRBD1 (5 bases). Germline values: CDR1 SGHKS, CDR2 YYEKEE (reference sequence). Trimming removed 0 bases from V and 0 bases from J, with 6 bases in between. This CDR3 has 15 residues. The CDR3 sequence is CASSLEGTTNEKLFF. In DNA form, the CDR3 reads TGTGCCAGCAGCTTGGAGGGGACAACTAATGAAAAACTGTTTTTT.